This T cell receptor (beta chain) emerged from a study of a mutant IDH1 vaccine in newly diagnosed glioma. Across the whole study: Pretreatment consisted of radiotherapy, temozolomide, or both, with most receiving both. Study-level points and caveats: Of the patients, 85% to 95% had vaccine-induced immune responses. Pseudoprogression apparently lacked any relation to changes in top peripheral T cell clonotypes.

CDR3 length: 15 amino acids. Germline V lookup: CDR1 MNHEY, CDR2 SVGAGI. V was pared by 0 bases and J by 10 bases, with 6 bases of the junction left unmatched. The method was immunoSEQ multiplex PCR; TCRdb's version includes in-frame clones alone and lacks a portion of them. In the table there are about 64,000 clones, about four fifths of which are singletons. As to time point: week 11, during vaccination. Doses consisted of 300 ug of mutant IDH1 20-mer peptide each, paired with topical imiquimod. The donors' diagnosis was new WHO grade 3 or 4 astrocytoma that was IDH1-mutant and ATRX-lost. About this clone itself: Its cognate antigen is unknown.

The starting material was PBMCs, obtained from a glioma patient whose treatment included an IDH1 peptide vaccine. This clonotype was obtained from a woman aged 50 to 60 with glioma. V gene TRBV6-5 combines with J gene TRBJ1-6; TRBD1 aligns across 7 bases. The DNA for the CDR3 is TGTGCCAGCAGTTACTCGAAACAGGGGCACTCACCCCTCCACTTT. The encoded protein is CASSYSKQGHSPLHF.